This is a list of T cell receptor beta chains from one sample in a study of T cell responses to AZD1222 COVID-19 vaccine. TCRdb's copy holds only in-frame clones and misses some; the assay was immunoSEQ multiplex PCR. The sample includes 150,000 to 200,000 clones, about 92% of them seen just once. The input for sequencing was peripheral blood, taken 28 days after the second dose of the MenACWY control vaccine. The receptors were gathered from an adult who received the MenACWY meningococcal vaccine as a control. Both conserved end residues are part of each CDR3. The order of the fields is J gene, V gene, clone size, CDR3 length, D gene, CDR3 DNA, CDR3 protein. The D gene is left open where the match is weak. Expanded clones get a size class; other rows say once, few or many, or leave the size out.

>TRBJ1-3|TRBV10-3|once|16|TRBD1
TGTGCCATCAGTGAGACGGGACAGGGCTCTGGAAACACCATATATTTT
CAISETGQGSGNTIYF
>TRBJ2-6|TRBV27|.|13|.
TGTGCCAGCGGTCCCTGGGGGGCCAACGTCCTGACTTTC
CASGPWGANVLTF
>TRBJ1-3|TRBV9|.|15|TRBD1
TGTGCCAGCAGCGTAGCACAGGGGGCTGGAAACACCATATATTTT
CASSVAQGAGNTIYF
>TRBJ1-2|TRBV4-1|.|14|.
TGCGCCAGCAGCCAAGTGAGGACTAACTATGGCTACACCTTC
CASSQVRTNYGYTF
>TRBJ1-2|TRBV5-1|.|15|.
TGCGCCAGCAGCTCTCGCTCCACAGGGTCCTATGGCTACACCTTC
CASSSRSTGSYGYTF
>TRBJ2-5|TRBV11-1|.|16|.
TGTGCCAGCAGCGCATCTTTTTCAGGGGTCCAAGAGACCCAGTACTTC
CASSASFSGVQETQYF
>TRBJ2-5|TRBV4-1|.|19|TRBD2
TGCGCCAGCAGCCACCAAGTGGGTAGCGGGAGGATGGGAGGGGAGACCCAGTACTTC
CASSHQVGSGRMGGETQYF
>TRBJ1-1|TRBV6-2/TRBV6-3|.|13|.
TGTGCCAGCAGTTACTCACGTGGGACTGAAGCTTTCTTT
CASSYSRGTEAFF
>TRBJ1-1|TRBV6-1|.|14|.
TGTGCCAGCAGTGAAGCTCGGGGTATCACTGAAGCTTTCTTT
CASSEARGITEAFF
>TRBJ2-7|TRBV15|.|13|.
TGTGCCACCAGCAGAGACAGATCCTACGAGCAGTACTTC
CATSRDRSYEQYF